This record covers a single TCR beta chain. Its antigen is not identified. Treatment was busulfan-fludarabine conditioning, a marrow graft, and cyclophosphamide on days +3 and +4. The sample belongs to a study of T cells after posttransplantation cyclophosphamide. The study's findings and limits: Blood and skin or GI T cell repertoires showed limited TRB overlap.

V lost 3 bases, J lost 6 bases, and 9 bases stayed unmatched. This CDR3 contains 17 residues. CDR1 and CDR2 from the germline V gene are LGHNA and YNFKEQ. Libraries were prepared by immunoSEQ multiplex PCR; TCRdb keeps only in-frame clonotypes and omits some of them. Among 9,000 to 10,000 clones, around 80% were seen once, and the ten largest hold 15%. The sequence derives from a female patient aged 35 to 55 who received an allogeneic stem cell transplant from a related donor, was CMV-positive, and had no GVHD. Some T cells may be graft donor cells. The rearrangement links TRBV4-2 to TRBJ2-1; 12 nucleotides match TRBD2. Sequences were derived from PBMCs, sampled 1,700 to 2,000 days after a stem cell transplant with posttransplant cyclophosphamide. The CDR3 region is CASSQITLAGGPNEQFF. The CDR3 DNA reads as TGTGCCAGCAGCCAGATAACTCTAGCGGGGGGGCCCAATGAGCAGTTCTTC.